The 2 T cell receptor beta chains below come from one sample, sequenced in a study of cytomegalovirus exposure and HLA in healthy donors. Primers included in the PCR were 60 Vbeta and 13 Jbeta primers. The method was immunoSEQ multiplex PCR; TCRdb's version includes in-frame clones alone and lacks a portion of them. This sample yields 76,000 or so clones, of which roughly 85% are seen a single time; 2% to 2.5% belongs to the top ten. The sample taken for sequencing was PBMCs. All receptors come from a man aged 25-40 years in good health and CMV-seronegative.

The chain links TRBV2 to TRBJ2-2; 7 nucleotides agree with TRBD1. The CDR3 covers 13 residues. The germline V gene has CDR1 SNHLY and CDR2 FYNNEI. V lost 5 bases, J lost 7 bases, and 4 bases stayed unmatched. In DNA form, the CDR3 reads TGTGCCAGCAGTCTACGACAGGGCGGGGAGCTGTTTTTT. Translation gives CASSLRQGGELFF.

This clone was seen a few times. The genes are TRBV18 and TRBJ1-2, with no clear D. CDR3 size: 15 residues. The V and J ends lost 3 bases and 8 bases respectively, with 19 bases between them. Per germline, CDR1 KGHSH and CDR2 LQKENI. CDR3 in amino acids: CASSPGLSTVSGYTF. CDR3 nucleotides: TGTGCCAGCTCACCGGGTTTGTCTACGGTTAGCGGCTACACCTTC.